Listed below are T cell receptor beta chains from one sample, sequenced in a study of cytomegalovirus exposure and HLA in healthy donors. This table comes from immunoSEQ multiplex PCR, and its TCRdb copy is limited to in-frame clones, with some not included. The sample includes under 250,000 clones, approximately 78% of them seen just once. Sequences were obtained from PBMCs. These receptors were taken from a male donor in good health and CMV-seronegative. The conserved cysteine and the conserved F or W are not part of the CDR3 here. Fields, in order: CDR3 protein, V gene, J gene.

CDR3aa: ASSLVPGEQY; v_gene: TRBV11-3; j_gene: TRBJ2-7
CDR3aa: ASKPPGQLNTEAF; v_gene: TRBV19; j_gene: TRBJ1-1
CDR3aa: ASSLSTAGVTDTQY; v_gene: TRBV27; j_gene: TRBJ2-3
CDR3aa: ASRRDTINEQF; v_gene: TRBV28; j_gene: TRBJ2-1
CDR3aa: ASSLLSGGTSTDTQY; v_gene: TRBV11-2; j_gene: TRBJ2-3
CDR3aa: ASSVEGWGTSGPLEQF; v_gene: TRBV9; j_gene: TRBJ2-1
CDR3aa: ASSSPGQGLDNEQF; v_gene: TRBV5-6; j_gene: TRBJ2-1
CDR3aa: ASSSTPTSGADTQY; v_gene: TRBV5-1; j_gene: TRBJ2-3
CDR3aa: ASSPQRGTSGRGSRTDTQY; v_gene: TRBV4-1; j_gene: TRBJ2-3
CDR3aa: ASSLNEGAGNTIY; v_gene: TRBV5-1; j_gene: TRBJ1-3
CDR3aa: ASSLGLDDNEQF; v_gene: TRBV6-5; j_gene: TRBJ2-1
CDR3aa: ASSFAGGSANEQF; v_gene: TRBV7-9; j_gene: TRBJ2-1
CDR3aa: ASSLGGQGIYNEQF; v_gene: TRBV11-2; j_gene: TRBJ2-1
CDR3aa: ASSQDRGSAGGPRYNEQF; v_gene: TRBV4-1; j_gene: TRBJ2-1
CDR3aa: ASSIDFGVTQY; v_gene: TRBV19; j_gene: TRBJ2-5
CDR3aa: ASSHRWRDEKLF; v_gene: TRBV7-2; j_gene: TRBJ1-4
CDR3aa: ASSLTGTGFVNEQF; v_gene: TRBV6-5; j_gene: TRBJ2-1
CDR3aa: ASSNRPDRGYQQETQY; v_gene: TRBV28; j_gene: TRBJ2-5
CDR3aa: ASSPKDRVGNSPLH; v_gene: TRBV4-1; j_gene: TRBJ1-6
CDR3aa: ASARGPPDTQY; v_gene: TRBV25-1; j_gene: TRBJ2-3
CDR3aa: ASSHPRA; v_gene: TRBV23-1; j_gene: TRBJ1-2
CDR3aa: ASSLVPRTSGSYEQF; v_gene: TRBV11-2; j_gene: TRBJ2-1
CDR3aa: ASSLGRLAGGNTGELF; v_gene: TRBV11-2; j_gene: TRBJ2-2
CDR3aa: ATSRGTIRTGELF; v_gene: TRBV15; j_gene: TRBJ2-2
CDR3aa: ASSPTSGQIYNEQF; v_gene: TRBV5-5; j_gene: TRBJ2-1
CDR3aa: ASSGTGGGSYEQY; v_gene: TRBV18; j_gene: TRBJ2-7
CDR3aa: ASSLGAEQF; v_gene: TRBV5-5; j_gene: TRBJ2-1
CDR3aa: ASSRRLTVGYT; v_gene: TRBV5-6; j_gene: TRBJ1-2
CDR3aa: ASSIDQGLNTEAF; v_gene: TRBV19; j_gene: TRBJ1-1
CDR3aa: ASNGRQGGAYNEQF; v_gene: TRBV19; j_gene: TRBJ2-1
CDR3aa: ASSLAGVISGNTIY; v_gene: TRBV28; j_gene: TRBJ1-3
CDR3aa: ASSFLGTGQETQY; v_gene: TRBV7-3; j_gene: TRBJ2-5
CDR3aa: ASSPRWGTSGRDYNEQF; v_gene: TRBV9; j_gene: TRBJ2-1
CDR3aa: SVGGQGAYEQY; v_gene: TRBV29-1; j_gene: TRBJ2-7
CDR3aa: ASSYIAGGGYEQY; v_gene: TRBV4-1; j_gene: TRBJ2-7
CDR3aa: ASSPPGVTGELF; v_gene: TRBV18; j_gene: TRBJ2-2
CDR3aa: ASSLGVFGGLVEKLF; v_gene: TRBV7-9; j_gene: TRBJ1-4
CDR3aa: ASGLGTSGSWATSYNEQF; v_gene: TRBV12-5; j_gene: TRBJ2-1
CDR3aa: ASSLRTANEKLF; v_gene: TRBV7-2; j_gene: TRBJ1-4
CDR3aa: ASSVGGTGDYEQY; v_gene: TRBV9; j_gene: TRBJ2-7
CDR3aa: ASSYSAGQSNQPQH; v_gene: TRBV6-6; j_gene: TRBJ1-5
CDR3aa: ASSQVTSGPYEQY; v_gene: TRBV4-2; j_gene: TRBJ2-7
CDR3aa: ASSLTAYEQY; v_gene: TRBV23-1; j_gene: TRBJ2-7
CDR3aa: ASSLISSTSGSTTDTQY; v_gene: TRBV27; j_gene: TRBJ2-3
CDR3aa: ASSAWTSGNTGELF; v_gene: TRBV6-6; j_gene: TRBJ2-2
CDR3aa: ASSSKTSSYEQY; v_gene: TRBV13; j_gene: .
CDR3aa: AGTTGTEAF; v_gene: TRBV30; j_gene: TRBJ1-1
CDR3aa: ASSLYRGSYEQY; v_gene: TRBV5-1; j_gene: TRBJ2-7
CDR3aa: ATKNRPVCCYEQY; v_gene: TRBV10-3; j_gene: TRBJ2-7